This T cell receptor beta chain derives from a study of siplizumab effects on memory and regulatory T cells. This CDR3 contains 16 residues. Trimming left V 5 bases short and J 1 base short, with 15 bases between. Germline V gene sequence: CDR1 LGHNA, CDR2 YSLEER. Roughly 90,000 TCR templates per sample were sequenced. Produced via immunoSEQ multiplex PCR; TCRdb's table is partial and in-frame only. The repertoire holds under 70,000 clones, with around 80% as singletons. For this clone: The antigen remains unidentified.

General study points: Memory cells that were CD4+ and unstimulated gave rise to alloreactive sequences, which siplizumab significantly reduced. The authors could not assign a naive or memory phenotype to roughly 75-97% of proliferating CD4+ or CD8+ clones.

Unstimulated naive, memory, effector memory and TEMRA subsets from a few donor pairs underwent sequencing. The sequence came from a human donor in good health. The chain uses TRBV4-3 and TRBJ1-3; perhaps TRBD1 as D (5 bases). What was sequenced was memory CD4+ T cells sorted from blood. The DNA for the CDR3 is TGCGCCAGCAGCATTTTACAGGCCCCGTCTGGAAACACCATATATTTT. It is translated as CASSILQAPSGNTIYF.